The T cell receptor (beta chain) under discussion was sequenced for a study of shared clonotypes between healthy human individuals. The study, taken as a whole, reports: What limited the represented genetic and exposure-history diversity was the small number of donors.

Naive-designated CD8 cells lacked CD45RO, were positively enriched for CCR7, and omitted terminally differentiated effector memory CD45RA+ cells. Here immunoSEQ multiplex PCR was the method, and the copy in TCRdb shows in-frame clones only, minus some. Here the sample spans under 850,000 clones, nearly 95% being singletons. Germline loops: CDR1 SNHLY, CDR2 FYNNEI. This CDR3 has 16 residues. Trimming took 1 base from V and 2 from J; bases not matched to a gene: 6. A word on this clone: Its antigen is still unknown.

The specimen sequenced was naive CD8+ T cells sorted from blood. The genes are TRBV2 and TRBJ2-5; 8 positions match TRBD2. The TCR originated in a man aged 25 to 40 in good health. CDR3 sequence reads: CASSEVGAGEQETQYF. DNA for the CDR3: TGTGCCAGCAGTGAAGTTGGAGCGGGAGAACAAGAGACCCAGTACTTC.